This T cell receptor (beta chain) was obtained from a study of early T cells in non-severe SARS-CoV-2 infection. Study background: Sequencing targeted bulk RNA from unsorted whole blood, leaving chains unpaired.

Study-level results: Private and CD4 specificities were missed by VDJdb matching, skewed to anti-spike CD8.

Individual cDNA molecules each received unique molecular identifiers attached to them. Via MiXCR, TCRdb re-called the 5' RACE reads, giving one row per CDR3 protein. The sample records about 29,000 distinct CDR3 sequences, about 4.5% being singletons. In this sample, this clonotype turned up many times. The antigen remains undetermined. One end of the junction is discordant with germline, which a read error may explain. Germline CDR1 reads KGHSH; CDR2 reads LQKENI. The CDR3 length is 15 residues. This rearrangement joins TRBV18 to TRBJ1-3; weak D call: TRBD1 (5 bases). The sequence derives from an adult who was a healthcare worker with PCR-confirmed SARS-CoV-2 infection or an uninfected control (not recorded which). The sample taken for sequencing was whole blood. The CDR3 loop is CASAGTASSENTIYF. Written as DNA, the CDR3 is TGTGCCAGCGCCGGGACGGCGAGCTCTGAAAACACCATATATTTT. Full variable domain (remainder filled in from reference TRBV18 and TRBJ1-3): NAGVMQNPRHLVRRRGQEARLRCSPMKGHSHVYWYRQLPEEGLKFMVYLQKENIIDESGMPKERFSAEFPKEGPSILRIQQVVRGDSAAYFCASAGTASSENTIYFGEGSWLTVV.